The 29 T cell receptor beta chains presented below share a single source sample, sequenced in a study of T cell responses to AZD1222 COVID-19 vaccine. Clones were read by immunoSEQ multiplex PCR, and TCRdb kept only the in-frame ones, dropping some. The sample consists of roughly 170,000 clones, around nine tenths of them appearing once. The sample in question was peripheral blood, obtained on day 0 of AZD1222 vaccination. All receptors come from an adult in good health.

CDR3 loop: CASTVAGGPGNEQFF. Written as DNA, the CDR3 is TGTGCCAGCACCGTAGCGGGAGGGCCGGGGAATGAGCAGTTCTTC. The chain uses TRBV6-8 and TRBJ2-1, with 11 bases identical to TRBD2. Germline CDR1 is MNHGY and CDR2 is SAAAGT. V gave up 7 bases and J gave up 7 bases; unmatched junction bases: 9. CDR3 length: 15 residues.

This chain connects TRBV19 to TRBJ1-1; no definite D call. V was trimmed by 3 bases and J by 0 bases, leaving 8 bases between them. This CDR3 region has 14 residues. Germline assignment: CDR1 LNHDA and CDR2 SQIVND (reference sequence). The CDR3 DNA is TGTGCCAGTAGTATTAAGAGTGTGAACACTGAAGCTTTCTTT. Amino acids: CASSIKSVNTEAFF.

The J gene is TRBJ1-1, the V gene TRBV25-1; 8 bases fit TRBD1. In germline, CDR1 is MGHDK, CDR2 SYGVNS. The CDR3 runs 13 residues. J lost 4 bases, V lost 4 bases, and 2 bases had no gene match. The CDR3 DNA follows: TGTGCCAGCAGTGTAACAGGGGGCACTGAAGCTTTCTTT. Translating it yields CASSVTGGTEAFF.

The J gene is TRBJ1-5, the V gene TRBV2; D remains ambiguous. This CDR3 contains 15 residues. Trimming removed 6 bases at V and 2 bases at J, with 14 bases between. From germline, CDR1 is SNHLY and CDR2 FYNNEI. Here the CDR3 reads CASSVDTNGNQPQHF. CDR3 coding DNA: TGTGCCAGCAGCGTAGACACCAATGGCAATCAGCCCCAGCATTTT.

This clone was counted a single time. V is TRBV4-2 and J is TRBJ2-7; no reliable D call. V was pared by 5 bases and J by 3 bases, with 8 bases between. The CDR3 loop spans 12 amino acids. The V gene's germline CDR1 is LGHNA and CDR2 YNFKEQ. The CDR3 nucleotides are TGTGCCAGCAGCATCACGGACTACGAGCAGTACTTC. It yields the protein CASSITDYEQYF.

The chain uses TRBV19 and TRBJ2-7; D could derive from TRBD1 or TRBD2 (5 bases each). Germline CDR1 reads LNHDA; CDR2 reads SQIVND (reference sequence). V was clipped by 10 bases and J by 4 bases, with 17 bases between them. This CDR3 has 13 amino acids. CDR3 nucleotides: TGTGCCACCCGGATGGGGGAAGGATACGAGCAGTACTTC. This gives the protein CATRMGEGYEQYF.

The rearrangement links TRBV27 to TRBJ2-5; D ambiguous. CDR1 and CDR2 from the germline V gene are MNHEY and SMNVEV (reference sequence). The V end was cut by 10 bases, the J end by 2 bases, with 29 bases between. This CDR3 has 18 amino acids. CDR3 DNA: TGTGCCAACACGCCCTATAATTACCCCCGAGGTCCGCAAGAGACCCAGTACTTC. The encoded protein is CANTPYNYPRGPQETQYF.

V gene TRBV10-1 combines with J gene TRBJ2-1; D unclear. The CDR3 is 15 residues long. Germline V lookup: CDR1 WNHNN, CDR2 SYGVQD (reference sequence). The V gene lost 3 bases and the J gene lost 0 bases, with 9 bases spanning the gap. For the CDR3, the DNA is TGCGCCAGCAGTGACCCGGACGACTCCTACAATGAGCAGTTCTTC. Residues: CASSDPDDSYNEQFF.

This clone has just a few counts. The chain is built from TRBV7-2 and TRBJ1-2; the D gene is possibly TRBD1 (6 bases). The V and J ends lost 5 bases and 1 base respectively, with 17 bases between them. The CDR3 is 16 amino acids. Germline V gene data show CDR1 as SGHTA and CDR2 as FQGNSA. In nucleotides, the CDR3 is TGTGCCAGCAGCCGTCGGACAGCCGCCCATAACTATGGCTACACCTTC. This encodes CASSRRTAAHNYGYTF.

V usage is TRBV10-3 and J usage is TRBJ2-7; D unresolved. This CDR3 is built from 16 residues. Germline assignment: CDR1 ENHRY and CDR2 SYGVKD. V dropped 3 bases and J dropped 0 bases, with 15 bases sitting between them. CDR3 DNA: TGTGCCATCAGTGACGGTGGAAACCTCTTCTCCTACGAGCAGTACTTC. It is translated as CAISDGGNLFSYEQYF.

This chain uses TRBV18 with TRBJ1-1, with 7 nucleotides matching TRBD1. CDR3 length: 14 amino acids. V dropped 3 bases and J dropped 4; count of bases not matched to a gene: 5. CDR1 is KGHSH, CDR2 LQKENI, per germline. CDR3 in DNA: TGTGCCAGCTCACCGGACAGGCTGGGCACTGAAGCTTTCTTT. Its protein product is CASSPDRLGTEAFF.

This clone showed up just a few times. The chain carries TRBV7-2 and TRBJ2-1, with 9 bases aligning to TRBD1. V shed 1 base, J shed 8 bases, and the junction held 9 bases outside the gene matches. This CDR3 has 16 amino acids. From germline, CDR1 is SGHTA and CDR2 FQGNSA. CDR3: CASSLGPTGGGYEQFF. As DNA, the CDR3 is TGTGCCAGCAGCTTAGGCCCTACAGGGGGCGGCTATGAGCAGTTCTTC.

The chain joins TRBV7-8 to TRBJ1-2; no clear D. The V end lost 1 base, the J end lost 4 bases, and 7 bases lay between the germline ends. The CDR3 consists of 13 residues. From germline, CDR1 is SGHVS and CDR2 FQNEAQ. The CDR3 reads CASSLDPVYGYTF. The CDR3 DNA follows: TGTGCCAGCAGCTTAGATCCGGTCTATGGCTACACCTTC.

This chain uses TRBV7-8 with TRBJ1-2; D ambiguous. The CDR3 is 14 amino acids. CDR1 and CDR2 from the germline V gene are SGHVS and FQNEAQ. V lost 1 base to trimming and J lost 4 bases, with 10 bases between them. CDR3 amino acids: CASSLGAPGYGYTF. DNA for the CDR3: TGTGCCAGCAGCTTAGGGGCCCCAGGCTATGGCTACACCTTC. The whole variable domain, remainder taken from reference TRBV7-8 and TRBJ1-2, is GAGVSQSPRYKVAKRGQDVALRCDPISGHVSLFWYQQALGQGPEFLTYFQNEAQLDKSGLPSDRFFAERPEGSVSTLKIQRTQQEDSAVYLCASSLGAPGYGYTFGSGTRLTVV.

This rearrangement joins TRBV11-2 to TRBJ2-5; 16 bases fit TRBD2. With 1 base clipped from V and 5 bases from J, the junction kept 4 bases outside the gene matches. Germline values: CDR1 SGHAT, CDR2 FQNNGV. The CDR3 length is 17 residues. CDR3 loop: CASSLVGLAGGRETQYF. In nucleotides, the CDR3 is TGTGCCAGCAGCTTAGTGGGACTAGCGGGAGGGCGGGAGACCCAGTACTTC.

The rearrangement uses TRBV5-1 and TRBJ2-7, with a possible D match to TRBD1 (6 bases). Per the germline V gene, CDR1 is SGHRS and CDR2 is YFSETQ. The V end was cut by 6 bases, the J end by 0 bases, with 16 bases between. The CDR3 contains 15 residues. In DNA, the CDR3 is TGCGCCAGCAAAATCTCTGGACAGCACTCCTACGAGCAGTACTTC. Its translation: CASKISGQHSYEQYF.

V is TRBV18 and J is TRBJ1-2; 7 bases match TRBD1. Germline assignment: CDR1 KGHSH and CDR2 LQKENI. V lost 0 bases, J lost 5 bases, and 6 bases stayed unmatched. This CDR3 region has 15 residues. The CDR3 region is CASSPPDRDVYGYTF. CDR3 coding DNA: TGTGCCAGCTCACCACCCGACAGGGATGTTTATGGCTACACCTTC.

The chain links TRBV18 to TRBJ1-1; D unresolved. Trimming removed 0 bases at V and 2 bases at J, with 10 bases between. The CDR3 has 15 amino acids. Germline V gives CDR1 KGHSH, CDR2 LQKENI. The CDR3 DNA is TGTGCCAGCTCACCACCAAGTCGGGGTAACACTGAAGCTTTCTTT. Its translation is CASSPPSRGNTEAFF.

The chain has TRBV5-4 and TRBJ1-5, with D possibly being TRBD1 (6 bases). Germline V gene sequence: CDR1 SGHNT, CDR2 YYREEE (reference sequence). CDR3 length equals 16 residues. V lost 0 bases and J lost 3, with 13 bases in between. CDR3 in amino acids: CASSLGGRGANQPQHF. DNA for the CDR3: TGTGCCAGCAGCTTGGGGGGGCGAGGAGCCAATCAGCCCCAGCATTTT.

V gene TRBV7-9 combines with J gene TRBJ2-5; weak D call: TRBD1 (6 bases). The germline CDR1 and CDR2 sequences are SEHNR and FQNEAQ (reference sequence). The V gene lost 5 bases and the J gene lost 4 bases, with 8 bases spanning the gap. The CDR3 covers 12 residues. The CDR3 sequence is CASSVRGETQYF. CDR3 DNA: TGTGCCAGCAGCGTCAGGGGAGAGACCCAGTACTTC.

Comments on this clone: This specimen includes other DNA sequences encoding the same CDR3. This sequence joins TRBV9 and TRBJ1-3; no reliable D call. The germline CDR1 and CDR2 sequences are SGDLS and YYNGEE. V lost 4 bases, J lost 1 base, and 6 bases lay in between. This CDR3 comprises 13 residues. As DNA, the CDR3 is TGTGCCAGCAGCCCCGGATCTGGAAACACCATATATTTT. Translating it yields CASSPGSGNTIYF.

The J gene is TRBJ2-2, the V gene TRBV7-3; D gene uncertain. The germline gives CDR1 SGHTA, CDR2 FQGTGA. V was clipped by 5 bases and J by 2 bases, with 9 bases between them. This CDR3 comprises 14 residues. The CDR3 DNA reads TGTGCCAGCAGCCCCTGGAAAAACACCGGGGAGCTGTTTTTT. Protein: CASSPWKNTGELFF.

This clone is a singleton in its sample. The rearrangement joins TRBV7-9 to TRBJ1-3; D gene uncertain. Germline V CDR1 and CDR2: SEHNR, FQNEAQ (reference sequence). Trimming removed 5 bases at V and 4 bases at J, with 12 bases between. The CDR3 is made up of 14 amino acids. The CDR3: CASSLREGGNTIYF. The CDR3 DNA reads TGTGCCAGCAGCCTCCGAGAAGGCGGAAACACCATATATTTT.

The chain couples TRBV5-1 to TRBJ1-2; D remains ambiguous. The V gene lost 0 bases and the J gene lost 7 bases, with 19 bases spanning the gap. The CDR3 length is 16 residues. CDR1 is SGHRS and CDR2 is YFSETQ in the germline V gene. The CDR3 bases are TGCGCCAGCAGCTTGGAAGGAAGGCTACCTGGAGTTGGCTACACCTTC. Residues: CASSLEGRLPGVGYTF.

V usage is TRBV7-2 and J usage is TRBJ2-7; 11 positions agree with TRBD1. Per germline, CDR1 SGHTA and CDR2 FQGNSA. There are 15 residues in the CDR3. V trimming: 5 bases; J trimming: 1 base; junction bases outside the gene matches: 4. The CDR3 sequence is CASSQGQGASYEQYF. CDR3 sequence (DNA): TGTGCCAGCAGCCAAGGACAGGGGGCTTCCTACGAGCAGTACTTC.

This clone came up a few times. The chain uses TRBV7-2 and TRBJ2-3; D is undetermined. V shed 1 base and J shed 6 bases, with 11 bases lying between them. CDR1 is SGHTA and CDR2 is FQGNSA in the germline V gene. The CDR3 totals 14 residues. In nucleotides, the CDR3 is TGTGCCAGCAGCTTAGGAGTAGCTGAGGATACGCAGTATTTT. Translated, it gives CASSLGVAEDTQYF.

The CDR3 spells CASSISDGSQETQYF. CDR3 DNA: TGTGCCAGCAGCATATCGGACGGGTCCCAAGAGACCCAGTACTTC. V gene TRBV7-3 combines with J gene TRBJ2-5; D remains ambiguous. The germline CDR1 and CDR2 sequences are SGHTA and FQGTGA. Trimming took off 5 bases at V and 1 base at J, with 14 bases between the two ends. This CDR3 spans 15 amino acids. Based on the CDR3 plus reference TRBV7-3 and TRBJ2-5, the full variable domain is GAGVSQTPSNKVTEKGKYVELRCDPISGHTALYWYRQSLGQGPEFLIYFQGTGAADDSGLPNDRFFAVRPEGSVSTLKIQRTERGDSAVYLCASSISDGSQETQYFGPGTRLLVL.

The chain links TRBV2 to TRBJ1-2, with 7 bases aligning to TRBD1. Germline loops: CDR1 SNHLY, CDR2 FYNNEI. The ends lost 7 bases at V and 7 bases at J; junction bases unmatched: 9. The CDR3 spans 13 residues. CDR3 protein: CASILQGRGGYTF. CDR3 nucleotide sequence: TGTGCCAGCATTCTACAGGGGAGAGGTGGCTACACCTTC. The full variable domain, in which reference TRBV2 and TRBJ1-2 provide the parts outside the CDR3, is EPEVTQTPSHQVTQMGQEVILRCVPISNHLYFYWYRQILGQKVEFLVSFYNNEISEKSEIFDDQFSVERPDGSNFTLKIRSTKLEDSAMYFCASILQGRGGYTFGSGTRLTVV.

This clone was recorded only once. The gene calls are TRBV4-3 and TRBJ2-3; perhaps TRBD2 as D (6 bases). With 4 bases removed from V and 5 bases from J, the gap between germline ends came to 10 bases. CDR3 length: 13 residues. Per the germline V gene, CDR1 is LGHNA and CDR2 is YSLEER. The CDR3 region has the DNA TGCGCCAGCAGCCCAGCGGGTGGAGATACGCAGTATTTT. Amino acid sequence: CASSPAGGDTQYF.